These T cell receptor beta chains were read from a single sample in a study of blood T cell repertoires in COVID-19. The data were produced by immunoSEQ multiplex PCR, yet TCRdb's version contains in-frame clones alone and is incomplete. Among around 100,000 clones, approximately 85% were seen once, and the ten largest hold 6.5%. Sequenced: peripheral blood. These receptor sequences come from a woman aged 55-70 years with acute or convalescent COVID-19. CDR3s include the opening cysteine and the closing phenylalanine or tryptophan. D genes are given only for firm matches.

V	length	J	D	DNA	CDR3
TRBV5-1	20	TRBJ1-2	.	TGCGCCAGCAGCTCCTACCCTACAGGGTTATCCTCCCCTCAAGGATATGGCTACACCTTC	CASSSYPTGLSSPQGYGYTF
TRBV10-3	13	TRBJ2-1	TRBD2	TGTGCCATCGGGACTAGCGCGTACAATGAGCAGTTCTTC	CAIGTSAYNEQFF
TRBV6-1	15	TRBJ2-1	TRBD2	TGTGCCAGCAGTGAAGAGTCCCTAGCGGCGGGTGAGCAGTTCTTC	CASSEESLAAGEQFF
TRBV9	16	TRBJ1-3	TRBD1	TGTGCCAGCAGCGGGCGGACAGGGAATCGTGGAAACACCATATATTTT	CASSGRTGNRGNTIYF
TRBV11-3	16	TRBJ1-2	.	TGTGCCAGCAGACGACTATCCCCTGGAGTTTCGGGTGGCTACACCTTC	CASRRLSPGVSGGYTF
TRBV28	12	TRBJ1-5	.	TGTGCCAGCGAAACAAGCAATCAGCCCCAGCATTTT	CASETSNQPQHF
TRBV28	18	TRBJ2-1	.	TGTGCCAGCGAACGGCAGGGATTAGCGGCCCACTCCTACAATGAGCAGTTCTTC	CASERQGLAAHSYNEQFF
TRBV7-9	14	TRBJ2-7	.	TGTGCCAGCAGCTTATTGCCTAGCTCCAACGAGCAGTACTTC	CASSLLPSSNEQYF
TRBV19	14	TRBJ1-6	.	TGTGCCAGTAGTACCGGACAGAATAATTCACCCCTCCACTTT	CASSTGQNNSPLHF
TRBV6-5	15	TRBJ1-1	TRBD1	TGTGCCAGCAGTTCTGCGGGACAGCCGAACACTGAAGCTTTCTTT	CASSSAGQPNTEAFF